This T cell receptor (beta chain) came from a study of control samples from healthy donors and cancer patients. Trimming took off 0 bases at V and 10 bases at J, with 14 bases between the two ends. Germline lookup yields CDR1 SGHKS and CDR2 YYEKEE (reference sequence). The CDR3 is 15 amino acids. The method was immunoSEQ multiplex PCR; TCRdb's version includes in-frame clones alone and lacks a portion of them. The repertoire holds around 150,000 clones, with about 90% as singletons. The V and J genes are TRBV5-5 and TRBJ1-6; no clear D. The sample consisted of blood. The receptor was derived from a man aged 25-40 years in good health. The CDR3 sequence is CASSLAGVGYSPLHF. In DNA form, the CDR3 reads TGTGCCAGCAGCTTGGCCGGGGTGGGCTACTCACCCCTCCACTTT.